The 9 T cell receptor beta chains listed next were all sequenced from one sample in a study of T cell responses to AZD1222 COVID-19 vaccine. Only in-frame clones appear in the TCRdb table, and some are missing; sequencing was by immunoSEQ multiplex PCR. The data hold 200,000 or so clones, with approximately 90% observed a single time. Sequences were derived from peripheral blood, sampled on day 0 of AZD1222 vaccination. The receptors stem from an adult in good health.

This rearrangement joins TRBV4-2 to TRBJ1-5; unclear D gene. Germline assignment: CDR1 LGHNA and CDR2 YNFKEQ. V was cut by 0 bases and J by 5 bases, with 8 bases left in between. The CDR3 runs 14 residues. Here the CDR3 DNA reads TGTGCCAGCAGCCAAGAGGTCCGGGATCAGCCCCAGCATTTT. Protein sequence: CASSQEVRDQPQHF.

The chain has TRBV10-3 and TRBJ1-6, with D perhaps TRBD1 (5 bases). The CDR3 loop spans 13 amino acids. Germline CDR1 is ENHRY and CDR2 is SYGVKD. V was trimmed by 10 bases and J by 5 bases, leaving 12 bases between them. This CDR3 reads CATQDRNNSPLHF. The DNA for the CDR3 is TGTGCCACCCAAGACAGAAATAATTCACCCCTCCACTTT.

The chain employs TRBV5-4 and TRBJ1-3; no clear D. Deletions cut 3 bases from V and 0 bases from J, with 4 bases between. The CDR3 consists of 13 residues. Germline CDR1 reads SGHNT; CDR2 reads YYREEE (reference sequence). CDR3 amino acids: CASSWISGNTIYF. The CDR3 coding sequence is TGTGCCAGCAGCTGGATCTCTGGAAACACCATATATTTT.

V usage is TRBV19 and J usage is TRBJ2-7; 9 bases line up with TRBD1. Trimming cost V 7 bases and J 7 bases; bases outside gene matches: 11. The CDR3 is 14 residues long. The germline V gene encodes CDR1 LNHDA and CDR2 SQIVND (reference sequence). The CDR3 sequence: CASTSGTGIWEQYF. The CDR3 nucleotides read TGTGCCAGTACCTCTGGGACAGGGATCTGGGAGCAGTACTTC.

The rearrangement joins TRBV12-3 or TRBV12-4 to TRBJ2-7, with TRBD2 as a possible D gene (6 bases). The CDR3 spans 12 residues. Trimming shortened V by 6 bases and J by 6 bases, and 12 bases separated the two germline ends. This chain's CDR3 is CASSKLASEQYF. CDR3 DNA sequence: TGTGCCAGCAGCAAACTAGCTTCCGAGCAGTACTTC.

The chain links TRBV5-1 to TRBJ2-7; D assignment may be TRBD1 or TRBD2 (5 bases each). Germline loops: CDR1 SGHRS, CDR2 YFSETQ. Trimming took 7 bases from V and 6 from J, leaving 20 bases between them. CDR3 length: 14 residues. The CDR3 loop reads CASWDLGSVLEQYF. Here the CDR3 DNA reads TGCGCCAGCTGGGACCTCGGGTCAGTGCTCGAGCAGTACTTC.

The chain is built from TRBV30 and TRBJ1-6, with D hard to call. The CDR3 runs to 14 residues. Trimming took 3 bases from V and 9 from J, leaving 15 bases between them. Germline V gives CDR1 GTSNPN, CDR2 SVGIG (reference sequence). The CDR3 region is CAWRTWPVGSPLHF. Written as DNA, the CDR3 is TGTGCCTGGAGGACGTGGCCAGTGGGTTCACCCCTCCACTTT.

This chain joins TRBV27 and TRBJ2-1; the match to TRBD2 covers 11 bases. The V gene end was trimmed by 4 bases and the J gene end by 7 bases; junction bases not matched to a gene: 9. The CDR3 runs 16 residues. Germline V gene sequence: CDR1 MNHEY, CDR2 SMNVEV (reference sequence). CDR3 DNA: TGTGCCAGCAGTTACGTGACTAGCGGGATGGGGAATGAGCAGTTCTTC. Translated, it gives CASSYVTSGMGNEQFF.

The chain links TRBV5-6 to TRBJ2-7; perhaps TRBD2 as D (6 bases). Per germline, CDR1 SGHDT and CDR2 YYEEEE. The CDR3 runs 12 residues. Deletions cut 3 bases from V and 2 bases from J, with 6 bases between. Here the CDR3 DNA reads TGTGCCAGCAGCTGGGAGGCCTACGAGCAGTACTTC. Translated, it gives CASSWEAYEQYF.